This T cell receptor (beta chain) came from a study of T cells expressing NK-cell markers. Study context: Sorted CD3+CD56+NKG2C+, CD3+CD56+NKG2C- and CD3+CD56-NKG2C+ T cells supplied TCR beta repertoires.

Synthesis of TCR beta cDNA relied on 5'RACE template switching carrying UMIs. Following a re-call of the 5' RACE reads, TCRdb has one entry per CDR3 protein and lacks DNA. The sample table includes 350,000 to 500,000 distinct CDR3 sequences. Of note for this clonotype: What it binds is not known.

The study, taken as a whole, reports: CD8+ T cells in a handful of donors included dominant NKG2C+ clonotypes at roughly 1.0-8%.

The sequenced sample consisted of blood T cells: a sorted CD56 or NKG2C T cell subset, CD4+ or CD8+ T cells, or bulk PBMC T cells (not recorded which). The clonotype was recovered from a woman between 18 and 75 years old in good health.

Here the CDR3 reads CASSLNPLQGGQYF. V and J are TRBV14 and TRBJ2-7. CDR1 is SGHDN and CDR2 is FVKESK in the germline V gene. CDR3 length equals 14 residues. Complete variable domain (other parts from reference TRBV14 and TRBJ2-7): EAGVTQFPSHSVIEKGQTVTLRCDPISGHDNLYWYRRVMGKEIKFLLHFVKESKQDESGMPNNRFLAERTGGTYSTLKVQPAELEDSGVYFCASSLNPLQGGQYFGPGTRLTVT.